The clone carrying this TCR beta chain ranks as medium-sized (0.01 to 0.1%). One end of the junction does not line up with germline, which may come from a read error. Naive CD4+ cells had CD25+ Tregs removed. Constant-region reverse primers amplified full-length variable regions, followed by semi-nested Nested Universal Primer A PCR. TCRdb reprocessed the 5' RACE reads with MiXCR, giving one entry per CDR3 protein. Altogether around 6,200 distinct CDR3 sequences are present, 45% to 65% being singletons, with the ten largest covering around 10%. Material for sequencing was naive CD4+ T cells sorted from blood. Specified subset: naive CD4+ T cells, CD4+CD45RA+CD25-. The clonotype was recovered from a female donor with breast cancer.

Here the CDR3 DNA reads TGTGCCAGCAGCCAAAGGCCTAATGGAAAACTGTTTTTT. This sequence encodes CASSQRPNGKLFF. The chain joins TRBV4-2 to TRBJ1-4; no firm D call. The CDR3 covers 13 residues. Germline V lookup: CDR1 LGHNA, CDR2 YNFKEQ.